This T cell receptor (beta chain) is from a study of control samples from healthy donors and cancer patients. The J segment lost 5 bases and the V segment lost 0 bases, leaving 4 bases of the junction unmatched. The CDR3 sequence is 15 residues long. CDR1 and CDR2 (germline): SGHRS, YFSETQ. TCRdb's table, derived via immunoSEQ multiplex PCR, lists solely in-frame clones and lacks some. The top ten clones hold more than 3% of a sample with over 120,000 clones, about 91% of them seen once. The sequence derives from a young man in good health. Material for sequencing was blood. The genes are TRBV5-1 and TRBJ2-3; 9 bases match TRBD2. CDR3 region: CASSLVSGGGDTQYF. DNA for the CDR3: TGCGCCAGCAGCTTGGTTAGCGGGGGAGGAGATACGCAGTATTTT.